The TCR beta chain described here comes from a study of T cells in Graves' hyperthyroidism and ophthalmopathy (dated by TCRdb to the late 2010s). Study-level background: Peripheral blood was sampled at the time of initial diagnosis, prior to any treatment. TCR V-J signatures able to tell the groups apart were searched for in a discovery cohort of around 95 patients, of whom roughly 42 had Graves' ophthalmopathy and roughly 58 had stable Graves' hyperthyroidism. Prospective prediction of ophthalmopathy was tested in an independent validation cohort consisting of roughly 19 hyperthyroidism patients and some 15 patients who later progressed to ophthalmopathy. The roughly 90 discovery patients were divided at random into training and test sets in a 7:3 ratio. The study also compared thyroid tissue and blood T-cell repertoires from about six Graves' hyperthyroidism patients. Following sampling, methimazole starting at 30 mg daily was given to hyperthyroidism patients, and high-dose intravenous methylprednisolone was given to ophthalmopathy patients. TCR Vbeta CDR3 sequencing of roughly 140 peripheral blood samples (approximately 44 ophthalmopathy, around 80 hyperthyroidism and approximately 17 progressor patients) is reported in the paper.

TCR beta CDR3 regions were amplified from RNA transcripts. For the first round of RT-PCR on the TCR CDR3, the HTBI primer set was used together with the Qiagen OneStep RT-PCR kit. Libraries were constructed in a second round of multiplex PCR, after which size selection and purification were carried out. The libraries were sequenced on an Illumina HiSeq2000 using paired-end 100 bp reads. On the study's bioinformatics: SOAPnuke was used to process the raw data, throwing out any read that contained adapters or uncalled bases, had a mean Phred below 15, or lacked an exact constant-primer or identifier match. COPE v1.2.5 was used to merge the high-quality paired reads, and each unique nucleotide sequence was defined as a clonotype. Clonotypes were aligned to IMGT TRBV, TRBD and TRBJ reference segments using MiTCR v1.1. The analysis included only V-J combinations with a frequency above 0.0001, which together covered more than 99% of the repertoires. The TCS score was defined as F50 (clonal expansion) divided by E x V (chaos), with BLOSUM62-based TCRdist calculated between CDR3 peptides within each V-J. Welch's t-statistics and random forest reduced roughly 530 V-J features to under 15, which were used in a naive Bayes classifier (R e1071). In TCRdb, the public reads were trimmed at Q25 with fastp and aligned with MiXCR, with productive beta chains retained. Every distinct CDR3 protein forms one entry, paired with its most common genes and DNA. The V and J calls, along with clone size, are taken from TCRdb and not from the paper's own processing. The sample contains about 700,000 distinct CDR3 sequences, approximately 14% of them found a single time. Roughly 10% of the sample comes from the top ten.

This clonotype was found many times. Its antigen is unknown. It has no much larger one-base neighbor in the sample; base qualities were not kept. In the germline V gene (reference sequence), CDR1 corresponds to GTSNPN and CDR2 to SVGIG. The CDR3 numbers 12 residues from cysteine through phenylalanine. Only the CDR3 portion is preserved as DNA: 36 bases, with reading frame beginning at the first base. Trimming at the junction amounts to 4 bases on V and 2 bases on J, and the germline ends lie 8 bases apart. Overall results and qualifications from the work: In validation, the model predicted progression to ophthalmopathy a median of roughly 6.5 months before onset, with approximately 70% sensitivity and roughly 73% specificity. No statistical method was used to fix the sample size in advance, and group allocation was not hidden from the investigators. In cross-validation, a model built on a 13 V-J signature told ophthalmopathy apart from stable hyperthyroidism with approximately 90% sensitivity and around 81% specificity, and in testing the same model reached 80%/75%. Most expanded thyroid clonotypes (frequency above 0.001) were also found in blood, which suggests that blood repertoires may mirror thyroid immune responses.

Graves' hyperthyroidism was defined as stable when no progression to ophthalmopathy occurred over 18 months of follow-up. Hyperthyroidism patients were newly diagnosed, had a disease duration of under 2 months, and were aged 18 to 65 years. Exclusion was applied to patients with uncontrolled infections, other autoimmune diseases, pregnancy or lactation. Diagnoses relied on clinical symptoms, serum thyroxine and TRAb, thyroid ultrasound and orbital computed tomography. PBMCs were isolated from around 10 ml of fresh peripheral blood by Ficoll-Paque density gradient centrifugation. Trizol reagent was used to extract total RNA, and RNA quality was then checked on an Agilent 2100 Bioanalyzer.

The sequence joins TRBV30 to TRBJ1-2; too little of a D gene remains to name it. The receptor was derived from a woman under 30 with Graves' hyperthyroidism. Sequencing was done on a sample of blood. At the DNA level, the sequence is TGTGCCTGGATAACCTTGAACTATGGCTACACCTTC. Its translation reads: CAWITLNYGYTF.